This T cell receptor (beta chain) was observed in a study of blood T cell repertoires in COVID-19. Turning to the study itself: Both acute and convalescent COVID-19 samples were obtained from the United States, Italy and Spain. The cDNA or gDNA used as material had been derived from T cells, B-cell-depleted T cells, or PBMCs.

Per the authors' pipeline: Cell counts per sample came from amplifying reference gene primers. Method: immunoSEQ multiplex PCR; TCRdb's copy keeps in-frame clones and lacks some. V and J calls and clone size follow that table, whereas D and trimming were derived from the DNA. The sample comprises about 120,000 clones, roughly 76% of which are singletons, and less than 11% rests with the top ten. The germline V and J ends were trimmed by 8 bases and 0 bases, with 14 bases remaining between them. CDR3 length equals 15 residues. Germline V gene data show CDR1 as MDHEN and CDR2 as SYDVKM. The chain carries TRBV28 and TRBJ1-3; D possibly corresponds to TRBD1 (5 bases). This clonotype was obtained from a human donor in a cohort sampled during active COVID-19. The sample comprised peripheral blood. Written as DNA, the CDR3 is TGTGCCAGCTCTCCGGGGACTCGCTCTGGAAACACCATATATTTT. This translates into CASSPGTRSGNTIYF.